These 28 T cell receptor beta chains originate from one sample sequenced in a study of sequential checkpoint blockade in melanoma. The sample's treatment: randomized to nivolumab then ipilimumab (arm A) or the reverse (arm B). Sequencing was performed with immunoSEQ multiplex PCR; in TCRdb, only in-frame clones are kept and a portion is missing. Of several thousand clones in the sample, around half were seen once. The sequenced sample was CD8+ T cells sorted from blood (inferred from file names), obtained from a patient given nivolumab and ipilimumab in sequence. All receptors derive from a human donor with melanoma.

The rearrangement joins TRBV6-6 to TRBJ1-5; D unresolved. The CDR3 sequence is 16 residues long. V was trimmed by 5 bases and J by 0 bases, leaving 14 bases between them. CDR1 MNHNY and CDR2 SVGAGI come from the germline V gene (reference sequence). CDR3 DNA sequence: TGTGCCAGCAGTCCCTTGAGTGCGGATAGCAATCAGCCCCAGCATTTT. This gives the protein CASSPLSADSNQPQHF.

The V and J genes are TRBV19 and TRBJ2-5; D unresolved. The last part of the DNA fits TRBJ2-7 better; the J call may be wrong. The CDR3 consists of 16 residues. Germline-derived CDR1 and CDR2 are LNHDA and SQIVND (reference sequence). The CDR3 is CASSIDLQQVTYEQYF. For the CDR3, the DNA is TGTGCCAGTAGTATAGATCTACAGCAGGTTACCTACGAGCAGTACTTC.

This rearrangement joins TRBV12-2 to TRBJ2-4; TRBD2 reflects the table's D call only, with no check against the DNA. TRBV12-2 is marked as a pseudogene. There are 13 residues in the CDR3. In DNA, the CDR3 is TGTGCAAGTCGCTTAGAGTTTCGGGACATTCAGTACTTC. Amino acids: CASRLEFRDIQYF.

The rearrangement links TRBV14 to TRBJ2-1; D might be TRBD1 (6 bases). In germline, CDR1 is SGHDN, CDR2 FVKESK. The CDR3 runs 14 residues. Trimming removed 2 bases at V and 9 bases at J, with 14 bases between. CDR3 nucleotides: TGTGCCAGCAGCCAATTTAACAGGGTGGCTGAGCAGTTCTTC. This codes for CASSQFNRVAEQFF.

The chain joins TRBV27 to TRBJ2-7; 7 positions agree with TRBD2. Germline trimming cut 5 bases from V and 3 bases from J; bases unmatched to any gene: 13. The CDR3 covers 16 residues. Germline V lookup: CDR1 MNHEY, CDR2 SMNVEV (reference sequence). This chain's CDR3 is CASSLGGRAGFYEQYF. The DNA for the CDR3 is TGTGCCAGCAGTCTCGGGGGGAGGGCGGGCTTCTACGAGCAGTACTTC.

This clone was seen more than once but under ten times. The genes are TRBV4-3 and TRBJ2-1; 9 bases match TRBD2. Germline V gene sequence: CDR1 LGHNA, CDR2 YSLEER. J gave up 2 bases and V 0 bases, and 14 bases lay outside the gene matches. The CDR3 runs to 20 residues. The CDR3 DNA follows: TGCGCCAGCAGCCAAGAGTATAGCGGGGGCATCCCGGGCCCCTACAATGAGCAGTTCTTC. Its protein product is CASSQEYSGGIPGPYNEQFF.

The chain links TRBV4-3 to TRBJ2-2, with TRBD2 identical over 7 bases. The junction had 3 bases not matched to a gene; V was cut back by 0 bases and J by 2 bases. The CDR3 consists of 16 residues. Per the germline V gene, CDR1 is LGHNA and CDR2 is YSLEER. The CDR3 is CASSQDLAVNTGELFF. In DNA, the CDR3 is TGCGCCAGCAGCCAAGACCTAGCGGTTAACACCGGGGAGCTGTTTTTT.

The chain joins TRBV11-1 to TRBJ2-7; the match to TRBD1 covers 12 bases. CDR3 length: 15 amino acids. Germline V gene sequence: CDR1 SGHAT, CDR2 FQDESV (reference sequence). Germline trimming cut 5 bases from V and 6 bases from J; bases unmatched to any gene: 8. CDR3 residues: CASSIGTGGIGEQYF. The CDR3 DNA sequence: TGTGCCAGCAGCATCGGGACAGGGGGCATTGGCGAGCAGTACTTC.

This clone was picked up a small number of times. The chain carries TRBV6-6 and TRBJ2-7; maybe TRBD2 (6 bases). CDR3 length: 13 amino acids. The V and J ends lost 7 bases and 0 bases respectively, with 10 bases between them. Germline V gene data show CDR1 as MNHNY and CDR2 as SVGAGI (reference sequence). CDR3: CASKVGSSYEQYF. For the CDR3, the DNA is TGTGCCAGCAAAGTCGGGAGCTCCTACGAGCAGTACTTC.

The chain uses TRBV9 and TRBJ2-1, with D possibly being TRBD1 (5 bases). The germline V gene encodes CDR1 SGDLS and CDR2 YYNGEE. The germline V and J ends were trimmed by 3 bases and 11 bases, with 18 bases remaining between them. The CDR3 totals 14 residues. The CDR3 spells CASSAATDTKQQFF. The CDR3 DNA sequence: TGTGCCAGCAGCGCTGCCACGGACACAAAGCAGCAGTTCTTC.

This clone was detected a few times. The chain has TRBV5-6 and TRBJ2-1; D unresolved. This CDR3 comprises 14 residues. Germline V CDR1 and CDR2: SGHDT, YYEEEE. Trimming cost V 6 bases and J 3 bases, with 13 bases left between them. The CDR3 DNA reads TGTGCCAGCATACAGTTCCCCCTCTACAATGAGCAGTTCTTC. Translation gives CASIQFPLYNEQFF.

J is TRBJ1-1 and V is TRBV28, with D unclear. Germline-derived CDR1 and CDR2 are MDHEN and SYDVKM. The length of the CDR3 is 13 residues. V lost 7 bases and J lost 4, with 13 bases in between. The CDR3 is CASTSWRATEAFF. CDR3 in DNA: TGTGCCAGCACCTCTTGGAGGGCCACTGAAGCTTTCTTT. The whole variable domain, filled in from reference TRBV28 and TRBJ1-1, reads DVKVTQSSRYLVKRTGEKVFLECVQDMDHENMFWYRQDPGLGLRLIYFSYDVKMKEKGDIPEGYSVSREKKERFSLILESASTNQTSMYLCASTSWRATEAFFGQGTRLTVV.

The gene calls are TRBV28 and TRBJ1-1; D might be TRBD1 (6 bases). Germline lookup yields CDR1 MDHEN and CDR2 SYDVKM. V was trimmed by 4 bases and J by 3 bases, leaving 15 bases between them. The CDR3 length is 15 residues. CDR3 DNA: TGTGCCAGCAGTTACCTGACAGGCGGATACACTGAAGCTTTCTTT. Translating gives CASSYLTGGYTEAFF. The full variable domain, with the rest looked up from reference TRBV28 and TRBJ1-1, is DVKVTQSSRYLVKRTGEKVFLECVQDMDHENMFWYRQDPGLGLRLIYFSYDVKMKEKGDIPEGYSVSREKKERFSLILESASTNQTSMYLCASSYLTGGYTEAFFGQGTRLTVV.

A few counts support this clone. This rearrangement joins TRBV7-3 to TRBJ2-6, with D hard to call. Germline V gives CDR1 SGHTA, CDR2 FQGTGA. The CDR3 loop spans 13 amino acids. V lost 3 bases and J 4 bases, leaving 4 bases between the germline ends. The CDR3 protein is CASSFPGANVLTF. In DNA, the CDR3 is TGTGCCAGCAGCTTTCCGGGGGCCAACGTCCTGACTTTC. Supplemented by reference TRBV7-3 and TRBJ2-6, the full variable domain reads GAGVSQTPSNKVTEKGKYVELRCDPISGHTALYWYRQSLGQGPEFLIYFQGTGAADDSGLPNDRFFAVRPEGSVSTLKIQRTERGDSAVYLCASSFPGANVLTFGAGSRLTVL.

By sample fraction, this clone is medium-sized. In DNA, the CDR3 is TGTGCCAGCAGATGGGGACAGCGGAACACTGAAGCTTTCTTT. This gives the protein CASRWGQRNTEAFF. This chain uses TRBV28 with TRBJ1-1; 7 bases align to TRBD1. Germline V CDR1 and CDR2: MDHEN, SYDVKM. J lost 1 base, V lost 6 bases, and 5 bases had no gene match. The CDR3 is 14 amino acids.

Of note for this clone: The sample has other DNA sequences that encode this CDR3 too. The rearrangement uses TRBV5-6 and TRBJ2-2; TRBD2 agrees at 8 bases. The J segment lost 5 bases and the V segment lost 2 bases, leaving 5 bases of the junction unmatched. CDR3 length: 15 residues. Germline V CDR1 and CDR2: SGHDT, YYEEEE. CDR3 DNA sequence: TGTGCCAGCAGCTTAGGACTAGCTGGGACCGGGGAGCTGTTTTTT. The encoded protein is CASSLGLAGTGELFF.

This sequence joins TRBV5-6 and TRBJ1-2; D possibly corresponds to TRBD1 (6 bases). The length of the CDR3 is 12 residues. The V gene lost 2 bases and the J gene lost 8 bases, with 10 bases spanning the gap. Germline assignment: CDR1 SGHDT and CDR2 YYEEEE. The CDR3 coding sequence is TGTGCCAGCAGCTTAGACAGGTGGGGCTACACCTTC. Amino acids: CASSLDRWGYTF.

The chain combines TRBV15 with TRBJ2-7, with a possible D match to TRBD1 (6 bases). The CDR3 consists of 14 residues. Germline V gene sequence: CDR1 LNHNV, CDR2 YYDKDF (reference sequence). V gave up 6 bases and J gave up 0 bases, with 12 bases separating them. CDR3 bases: TGTGCCACCAGTGAGACAGGAAGCTCCTACGAGCAGTACTTC. This translates into CATSETGSSYEQYF.

V usage is TRBV4-2 and J usage is TRBJ2-2, with 16 bases that match TRBD2. The germline CDR1 and CDR2 sequences are LGHNA and YNFKEQ. This CDR3 contains 18 residues. Trimming at V came to 4 bases and at J to 6 bases, leaving 8 bases not matched to a gene. CDR3 DNA sequence: TGTGCCAGCAGCCCTATTGGGACTAGCGGGAGGGCAGCCGGGGAGCTGTTTTTT. Translated, it gives CASSPIGTSGRAAGELFF.

This chain uses TRBV5-4 with TRBJ1-6; 8 bases line up with TRBD1. Unmatched junction bases numbered 12, after V lost 0 bases and J lost 7 bases. CDR1 and CDR2 from the germline V gene are SGHNT and YYREEE (reference sequence). CDR3 length equals 18 residues. Here the CDR3 reads CASSLVWTPGQVNSPLHF. In DNA, the CDR3 is TGTGCCAGCAGCTTGGTGTGGACGCCGGGACAGGTGAATTCACCCCTCCACTTT.

The V gene is TRBV9, the J gene TRBJ2-1; TRBD1 is a possible D gene (6 bases). The CDR3 totals 13 residues. Trimming cost V 3 bases and J 2 bases, with 6 bases left between them. Germline CDR1 is SGDLS and CDR2 is YYNGEE. CDR3 nucleotides: TGTGCCAGCAGCGGGGGGCCCTACAATGAGCAGTTCTTC. This encodes CASSGGPYNEQFF.

This clone was recorded a few times. The chain uses TRBV6-1 and TRBJ2-7; D might be TRBD2 (6 bases). V lost 1 base and J lost 3, with 10 bases in between. From germline, CDR1 is MNHNS and CDR2 SASEGT. CDR3 length: 14 amino acids. The CDR3 region is CASSEGDSFYEQYF. DNA for the CDR3: TGTGCCAGCAGTGAAGGGGACTCCTTCTACGAGCAGTACTTC.

This clone has a handful of counts. The rearrangement links TRBV7-8 to TRBJ2-2; D might be TRBD1 (5 bases). There are 13 residues in the CDR3. Germline lookup yields CDR1 SGHVS and CDR2 FQNEAQ. V gave up 3 bases and J gave up 6 bases, with 8 bases separating them. CDR3 protein: CASSFEGAGELFF. The CDR3 coding sequence is TGTGCCAGCAGCTTTGAAGGGGCCGGGGAGCTGTTTTTT.

This clone has a handful of counts. This sequence joins TRBV6-6 and TRBJ2-7; 8 bases fit TRBD1. The CDR3 is 15 residues long. The germline V gene has CDR1 MNHNY and CDR2 SVGAGI (reference sequence). J lost 6 bases, V lost 4 bases, and 11 bases had no gene match. CDR3 coding DNA: TGTGCCAGCAGTTTATACCCGGGACAGGCCTTCGAGCAGTACTTC. Its translation is CASSLYPGQAFEQYF.

The V gene is TRBV25-1, the J gene TRBJ1-3; D may be TRBD1 (5 bases). The CDR3 has 16 residues. The V gene lost 4 bases and the J gene lost 0 bases, with 13 bases spanning the gap. CDR1 is MGHDK and CDR2 is SYGVNS in the germline V gene. CDR3 nucleotide sequence: TGTGCCAGCAGTGGGGGAGGGGATTACTCTGGAAACACCATATATTTT. This translates into CASSGGGDYSGNTIYF. Combining the CDR3 with reference TRBV25-1 and TRBJ1-3 gives the whole variable domain EADIYQTPRYLVIGTGKKITLECSQTMGHDKMYWYQQDPGMELHLIHYSYGVNSTEKGDLSSESTVSRIRTEHFPLTLESARPSHTSQYLCASSGGGDYSGNTIYFGEGSWLTVV.

By proportion, this clone is medium-sized. The chain couples TRBV5-6 to TRBJ2-7, with D maybe TRBD2 (5 bases). The CDR3 covers 15 residues. Germline V gene lookup returns CDR1 SGHDT and CDR2 YYEEEE. Trimming pared 6 bases from V and 5 bases from J, leaving 21 bases between. CDR3 region: CASTTGVGDGHEQYF. The DNA for the CDR3 is TGTGCCAGCACCACCGGGGTCGGGGATGGGCACGAGCAGTACTTC.

The chain has TRBV4-2 and TRBJ2-3, with TRBD2 matching over 11 bases. CDR1 LGHNA and CDR2 YNFKEQ come from the germline V gene. The length of the CDR3 is 16 residues. The ends lost 4 bases at V and 4 bases at J; junction bases unmatched: 7. The CDR3 bases are TGTGCCAGCAGCCCTACTGTAGCGGGGGGGCCAGATACGCAGTATTTT. This encodes CASSPTVAGGPDTQYF.

This clone was observed a handful of times. A far bigger clonotype differs at one base, so this is likely a read error. This CDR3 is also generated by other DNA sequences in the sample. The chain has TRBV18 and TRBJ2-7; D remains ambiguous. V lost 4 bases to trimming and J lost 2 bases, with 27 bases between them. The CDR3 runs to 19 residues. The germline V gene encodes CDR1 KGHSH and CDR2 LQKENI. CDR3: CASSLYPRRLALRPYEQYF. In DNA form, the CDR3 reads TGTGCCAGCTCACTTTACCCTCGTAGGTTAGCCCTCCGCCCCTACGAGCAGTACTTC.